This T cell receptor beta chain was captured in a study of control samples from healthy donors and cancer patients. V lost 3 bases, J lost 0 bases, and 13 bases lay in between. This CDR3 contains 17 residues. Germline CDR1 SGHNT, CDR2 YYREEE (reference sequence). This table comes from immunoSEQ multiplex PCR, and its TCRdb copy is limited to in-frame clones, with some not included. Of 53,000 or so clones listed, roughly 87% are singletons. Sequencing input: PBMCs. V is TRBV5-4 and J is TRBJ1-6; maybe TRBD1 (6 bases). The clonotype originates from a man aged 60-69 years with head and neck cancer. Written as DNA, the CDR3 is TGTGCCAGCAGCTCCGCGACGGACAGCTCCTATAATTCACCCCTCCACTTT. Residues: CASSSATDSSYNSPLHF.